This paragraph reports one T cell receptor beta chain. Its antigen is not identified. A much bigger clone sits one base away, suggesting this may be a read error. The data were obtained in a study of neurological immune-mediated disorders. Broader study findings: Multiple sclerosis, the disease with the least TCR clonal expansion, fell below healthy controls, whereas HTLV-1-associated myelopathy showed the most.

A single run covered 15-18 subjects with over 180 million TCR-beta sequences. MiXCR was run by TCRdb on the 5' RACE reads, yielding one entry per CDR3 protein. The profile shows about 57,000 distinct CDR3 sequences, 9.5% to 15% of them singletons. The CDR3 extends over 12 amino acids. Germline CDR1 SQVTM, CDR2 ANQGSEA. The J gene is TRBJ2-1, the V gene TRBV29-1; TRBD1 is a possible D gene (6 bases). Sequencing used PBMCs. This sequence was found in an older woman with HTLV-1-associated myelopathy (HAM/TSP). This CDR3 is CNANRGYNEQFF. The CDR3, as DNA: TGCAACGCGAATAGGGGGTATAATGAGCAGTTCTTC.